These 2 T cell receptor beta chains were sequenced from one sample in a study of blood T cell repertoires in COVID-19. Produced via immunoSEQ multiplex PCR; TCRdb's table is partial and in-frame only. The table lists approximately 16,000 clones, around 89% of them singletons. Sample: peripheral blood. All receptors derive from an elderly man with acute or convalescent COVID-19.

The rearrangement links TRBV7-9 to TRBJ1-5; TRBD1 matches 9 bases. This CDR3 is built from 16 residues. Germline lookup yields CDR1 SEHNR and CDR2 FQNEAQ (reference sequence). Trimming took 5 bases from V and 4 from J; bases not matched to a gene: 9. The CDR3 is CASSVGGGQGNQPQHF. The CDR3 nucleotides are TGTGCCAGCAGCGTAGGCGGGGGACAGGGTAATCAGCCCCAGCATTTT.

The rearrangement uses TRBV7-9 and TRBJ1-2; 7 bases map to TRBD1. The germline CDR1 and CDR2 sequences are SEHNR and FQNEAQ (reference sequence). The CDR3 sequence is 19 residues long. J was trimmed by 4 bases and V by 1 base; bases with no gene match: 18. DNA of the CDR3: TGTGCCAGCAGCTTAGACACATTGGGGACAGCCACACGCCCCTATGGCTACACCTTC. Translated, it gives CASSLDTLGTATRPYGYTF.